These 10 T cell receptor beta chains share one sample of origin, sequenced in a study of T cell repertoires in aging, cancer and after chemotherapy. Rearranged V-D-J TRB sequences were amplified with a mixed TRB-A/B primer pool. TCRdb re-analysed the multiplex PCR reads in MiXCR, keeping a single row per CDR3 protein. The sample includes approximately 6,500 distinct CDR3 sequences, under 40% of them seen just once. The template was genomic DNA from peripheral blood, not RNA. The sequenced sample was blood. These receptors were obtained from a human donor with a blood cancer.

For the CDR3, the DNA is TGTGCCAGCATTCTAGCGGGAGAAGAGACCCAGTACTTC. It codes for CASILAGEETQYF. This chain joins TRBV6-8 and TRBJ2-5; 10 nucleotides line up with TRBD2. The length of the CDR3 is 13 residues. Looked up from germline, CDR1 is MNHGY and CDR2 is SAAAGT. V shed 7 bases and J 3 bases; nucleotides not matched to a gene: 2.

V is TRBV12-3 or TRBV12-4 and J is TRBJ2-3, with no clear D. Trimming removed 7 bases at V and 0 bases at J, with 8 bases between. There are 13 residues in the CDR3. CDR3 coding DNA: TGTGCCAGCACCCTGGACAGCACAGATACGCAGTATTTT. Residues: CASTLDSTDTQYF.

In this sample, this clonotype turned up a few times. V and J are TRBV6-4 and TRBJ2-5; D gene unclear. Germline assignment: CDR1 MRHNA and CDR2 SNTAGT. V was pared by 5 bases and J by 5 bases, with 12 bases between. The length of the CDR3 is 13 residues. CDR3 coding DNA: TGTGCCAGCAGTATCGGAATCGGGGAGACCCAGTACTTC. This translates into CASSIGIGETQYF.

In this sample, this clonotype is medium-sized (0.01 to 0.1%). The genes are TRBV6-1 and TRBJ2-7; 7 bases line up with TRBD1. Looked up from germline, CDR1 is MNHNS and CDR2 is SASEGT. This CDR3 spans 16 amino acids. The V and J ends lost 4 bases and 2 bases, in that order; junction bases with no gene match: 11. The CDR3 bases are TGTGCCAGCAGTGGAAACACTGACAGGGCGACCTACGAGCAGTACTTC. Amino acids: CASSGNTDRATYEQYF.

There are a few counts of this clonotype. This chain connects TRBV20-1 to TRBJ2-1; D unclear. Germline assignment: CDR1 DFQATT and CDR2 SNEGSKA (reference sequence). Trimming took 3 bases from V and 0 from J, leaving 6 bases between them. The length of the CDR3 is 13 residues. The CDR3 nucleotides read TGCAGTGCTAGTCAGGACTCCTACAATGAGCAGTTCTTC. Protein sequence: CSASQDSYNEQFF.

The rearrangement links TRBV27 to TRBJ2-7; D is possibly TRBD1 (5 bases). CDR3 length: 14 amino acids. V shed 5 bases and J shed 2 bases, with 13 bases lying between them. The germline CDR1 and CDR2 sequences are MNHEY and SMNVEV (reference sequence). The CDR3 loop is CASSVVGATYEQYF. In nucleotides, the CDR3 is TGTGCCAGCAGTGTGGTAGGGGCCACCTACGAGCAGTACTTC.

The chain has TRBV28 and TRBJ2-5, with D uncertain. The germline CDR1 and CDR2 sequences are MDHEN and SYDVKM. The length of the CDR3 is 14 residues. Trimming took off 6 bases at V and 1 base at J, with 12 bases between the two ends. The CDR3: CASRNPRIQETQYF. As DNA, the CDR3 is TGTGCCAGCAGGAACCCCAGGATCCAAGAGACCCAGTACTTC.

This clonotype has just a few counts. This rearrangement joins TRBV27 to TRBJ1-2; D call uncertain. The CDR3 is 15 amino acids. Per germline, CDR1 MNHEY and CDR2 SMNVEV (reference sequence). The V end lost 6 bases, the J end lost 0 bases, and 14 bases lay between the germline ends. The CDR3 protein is CASSFLDRTNYGYTF. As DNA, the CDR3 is TGTGCCAGCAGCTTCTTGGACCGAACTAACTATGGCTACACCTTC.

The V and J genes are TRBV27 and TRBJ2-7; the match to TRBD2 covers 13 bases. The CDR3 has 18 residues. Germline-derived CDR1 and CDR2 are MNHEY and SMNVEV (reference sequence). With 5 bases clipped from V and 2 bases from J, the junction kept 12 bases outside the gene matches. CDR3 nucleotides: TGTGCCAGCAGTCTCCTGGGACTAGCGGGATATACACCCTACGAGCAGTACTTC. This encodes CASSLLGLAGYTPYEQYF.

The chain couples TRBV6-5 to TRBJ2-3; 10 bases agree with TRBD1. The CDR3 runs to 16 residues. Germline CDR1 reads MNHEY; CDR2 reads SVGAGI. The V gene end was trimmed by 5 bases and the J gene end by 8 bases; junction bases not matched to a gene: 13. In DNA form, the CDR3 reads TGTGCCAGCAGTGAAGCGGGGGACAGGGGTGGTGGTACGCAGTATTTT. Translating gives CASSEAGDRGGGTQYF.